The 16 T cell receptor beta chains below come from one sample, sequenced in a study of intratumoral heterogeneity in liver cancer. Here immunoSEQ multiplex PCR was the method, and the copy in TCRdb shows in-frame clones only, minus some. The repertoire has approximately 20,000 clones, roughly 73% of them found once; the top ten carry about a sixth. Source: tumor-adjacent normal tissue, taken before any cancer treatment. These receptors were obtained from a woman in her 70s with hepatocellular carcinoma.

The gene calls are TRBV4-1 and TRBJ1-1; D gene uncertain. Trimming took off 1 base at V and 5 bases at J, with 11 bases between the two ends. The CDR3 totals 14 residues. Germline CDR1 and CDR2: MGHRA and YSYEKL. The CDR3 region is CASSQVTSQTEAFF. CDR3 nucleotides: TGCGCCAGCAGCCAAGTAACGAGTCAAACTGAAGCTTTCTTT.

The rearrangement joins TRBV27 to TRBJ2-7, with 14 bases fitting TRBD2. CDR3 size: 13 residues. Unmatched junction bases numbered 3, after V lost 8 bases and J lost 6 bases. CDR1 and CDR2 from the germline V gene are MNHEY and SMNVEV (reference sequence). The CDR3 protein is CASAGLAGAEQYF. Written as DNA, the CDR3 is TGTGCCAGCGCGGGACTAGCGGGAGCCGAGCAGTACTTC.

The chain employs TRBV6-5 and TRBJ2-7; 11 bases align to TRBD2. V gave up 6 bases and J gave up 0 bases; unmatched junction bases: 4. This CDR3 is built from 15 residues. Germline CDR1 and CDR2: MNHEY and SVGAGI. CDR3 DNA: TGTGCCAGCAGGCCCGGGACTAGCGGCTCCTACGAGCAGTACTTC. It is translated as CASRPGTSGSYEQYF.

This chain uses TRBV5-5 with TRBJ1-6, with a tentative D call TRBD1 (5 bases). The V gene lost 2 bases and the J gene lost 1 base, with 16 bases spanning the gap. The CDR3 runs to 18 residues. Germline-derived CDR1 and CDR2 are SGHKS and YYEKEE (reference sequence). CDR3 DNA: TGTGCCAGCAGCTTCGAAACAGGCCCCTGGTCCTATAATTCACCCCTCCACTTT. It specifies CASSFETGPWSYNSPLHF.

The genes are TRBV6-6 and TRBJ1-2; D perhaps matches TRBD1 (6 bases). This CDR3 comprises 15 residues. V lost 8 bases and J 8 bases, leaving 24 bases between the germline ends. The germline V gene encodes CDR1 MNHNY and CDR2 SVGAGI (reference sequence). In DNA, the CDR3 is TGTGCCAGCTCTGGGGGGGGCGAGAACCCGCAGGGCTACACCTTC. Its translation: CASSGGGENPQGYTF.

This chain uses TRBV19 with TRBJ1-4; D remains ambiguous. V was pared by 5 bases and J by 3 bases, with 10 bases between. CDR3 length: 14 amino acids. Germline V gives CDR1 LNHDA, CDR2 SQIVND (reference sequence). The CDR3: CASSQRSANEKLFF. The CDR3 coding sequence is TGTGCCAGTAGTCAAAGGTCCGCTAATGAAAAACTGTTTTTT.

The chain joins TRBV20-1 to TRBJ2-3; D is uncertain. There are 11 residues in the CDR3. Germline lookup yields CDR1 DFQATT and CDR2 SNEGSKA (reference sequence). Deletions cut 4 bases from V and 5 bases from J, with 7 bases between. CDR3 sequence reads: CSAKGIDTQYF. The CDR3 DNA reads as TGCAGTGCTAAAGGAATAGATACGCAGTATTTT.

This clone was observed a single time. The chain has TRBV6-4 and TRBJ1-6, with unresolved D. V lost 8 bases and J 7 bases, leaving 12 bases between the germline ends. There are 13 residues in the CDR3. Germline assignment: CDR1 MRHNA and CDR2 SNTAGT. The CDR3 loop is CASPVSANSPLHF. In nucleotides, the CDR3 is TGTGCCAGCCCGGTATCGGCAAATTCACCCCTCCACTTT.

This clone is categorized as large. The rearrangement uses TRBV27 and TRBJ1-6; no clear D. The V gene lost 6 bases and the J gene lost 4 bases, with 10 bases spanning the gap. Germline CDR1 MNHEY, CDR2 SMNVEV (reference sequence). There are 14 residues in the CDR3. CDR3 loop: CASRVSGYNSPLHF. The CDR3 nucleotides read TGTGCCAGCAGGGTTTCGGGGTATAATTCACCCCTCCACTTT.

Relative to its sample, this clone is medium-sized (0.01 to 0.1%). The CDR3 coding sequence is TGTGCAAGTCGCCCAAGAGGTCGCGGGAAGAGCTCCTACAATGAGCAGTTCTTC. Translation gives CASRPRGRGKSSYNEQFF. The chain has TRBV12-2 and TRBJ2-1; the listed D gene, TRBD2, was not tested against the DNA. TRBV12-2 is an annotated pseudogene. The CDR3 covers 18 residues.

This clone came up a few times. The chain recombines TRBV7-3 with TRBJ2-1, with 10 bases aligning to TRBD2. Germline assignment: CDR1 SGHTA and CDR2 FQGTGA. The CDR3 is made up of 15 amino acids. Trimming took 1 base from V and 6 from J; bases not matched to a gene: 3. CDR3 sequence: CASSLRLAGANEQFF. CDR3 bases: TGTGCCAGCAGCTTAAGACTAGCGGGTGCCAATGAGCAGTTCTTC.

The chain couples TRBV6-4 to TRBJ2-1; 9 bases align to TRBD2. V was clipped by 6 bases and J by 0 bases; unmatched bases: 3. This CDR3 has 15 amino acids. Germline CDR1 reads MRHNA; CDR2 reads SNTAGT. CDR3 DNA sequence: TGTGCCAGCAGCATACTAGCGGGCTCCTACAATGAGCAGTTCTTC. Translation: CASSILAGSYNEQFF.

This sequence joins TRBV4-1 and TRBJ2-7, with D perhaps TRBD2 (6 bases). The CDR3 is 15 amino acids. V was clipped by 4 bases and J by 7 bases, with 20 bases between them. Per the germline V gene, CDR1 is MGHRA and CDR2 is YSYEKL. CDR3 coding DNA: TGCGCCAGCAGCCGACCGGGACTCCCGACGGGGGAGCAGTACTTC. Protein sequence: CASSRPGLPTGEQYF.

The chain joins TRBV2 to TRBJ1-5, with D maybe TRBD1 (5 bases). This CDR3 contains 15 residues. The germline V and J ends were trimmed by 5 bases and 2 bases, with 13 bases remaining between them. Per the germline V gene, CDR1 is SNHLY and CDR2 is FYNNEI. The CDR3 is CASSPFGGGNQPQHF. Here the CDR3 DNA reads TGTGCCAGCAGTCCCTTTGGGGGTGGCAATCAGCCCCAGCATTTT.

The J gene is TRBJ2-1, the V gene TRBV3-1 (or the pseudogene TRBV3-2), with D possibly being TRBD2 (6 bases). The CDR3 is 14 residues long. Germline lookup yields CDR1 LGHDT and CDR2 YNNKEL (reference sequence). The V end was cut by 4 bases, the J end by 8 bases, with 15 bases between. Here the CDR3 DNA reads TGTGCCAGCAGCCCAGCGAGGAGGGTCGATGAGCAGTTCTTC. This codes for CASSPARRVDEQFF.

This clone has more than one count but fewer than ten. The J gene is TRBJ1-5, the V gene TRBV19; D remains unclear. The ends were cut back, 6 bases at V and 0 bases at J, with 3 bases in the middle. Germline CDR1 LNHDA, CDR2 SQIVND (reference sequence). CDR3 size: 12 residues. In DNA form, the CDR3 reads TGTGCCAGTAGACATAGCAATCAGCCCCAGCATTTT. Its protein is CASRHSNQPQHF. The entire variable domain, with the rest obtained from reference TRBV19 and TRBJ1-5, is as follows: DGGITQSPKYLFRKEGQNVTLSCEQNLNHDAMYWYRQDPGQGLRLIYYSQIVNDFQKGDIAEGYSVSREKKESFPLTVTSAQKNPTAFYLCASRHSNQPQHFGDGTRLSIL.